The 14 T cell receptor beta chains presented below share a single source sample, sequenced in a study of identical twins. TCRdb passed the 5' RACE reads through MiXCR, listing each CDR3 protein once. The sample holds about 240,000 distinct CDR3 sequences; about 10% are singletons and the top ten take over 8%. Sequencing was done on a sample of memory T cells sorted from blood. These TCRs come from a man aged 45-65 years in good health.

This clonotype showed up many times. The chain carries TRBV5-1 and TRBJ2-1, with 14 nucleotides matching TRBD2. V dropped 7 bases and J dropped 8; count of bases not matched to a gene: 11. Looked up from germline, CDR1 is SGHRS and CDR2 is YFSETQ. This CDR3 has 16 amino acids. The CDR3 region is CASARLAGGSFHEQFF. The CDR3 nucleotides are TGCGCCAGCGCTAGACTAGCGGGAGGGTCGTTCCATGAGCAGTTCTTC.

This clonotype was detected ten times or more. The chain links TRBV6-2 or TRBV6-3 to TRBJ2-6; 7 bases match TRBD1. This CDR3 has 15 residues. Looked up from germline, CDR1 is MNHEY and CDR2 is SVGEGT. Trimming cost V 4 bases and J 1 base; bases outside gene matches: 1. The CDR3 is CASSSTGSGANVLTF. As DNA, the CDR3 is TGTGCCAGCAGTTCGACAGGGTCTGGGGCCAACGTCCTGACTTTC.

This clonotype was seen ten or more times. This sequence joins TRBV20-1 and TRBJ1-2; TRBD1 agrees at 8 bases. The CDR3 consists of 13 residues. Trimming at V came to 6 bases and at J to 5 bases, leaving 8 bases not matched to a gene. Germline-derived CDR1 and CDR2 are DFQATT and SNEGSKA (reference sequence). CDR3: CSAKDRASYGYTF. The CDR3 DNA reads TGCAGTGCCAAGGACAGGGCCTCGTATGGCTACACCTTC.

In nucleotides, the CDR3 is TGCAGTGCCGGGACAGGGGGCAGACTGGAAGAGACCCAGTACTTC. Protein: CSAGTGGRLEETQYF. This chain links TRBV20-1 with TRBJ2-5, with 12 bases aligning to TRBD1. After removal of 6 bases from V and 3 bases from J, the junction contained 8 bases not matched to a gene. The germline gives CDR1 DFQATT, CDR2 SNEGSKA (reference sequence). This CDR3 contains 15 residues.

This clonotype was counted a few times. The chain combines TRBV9 with TRBJ2-1; possibly TRBD2 for D (6 bases). The CDR3 has 13 amino acids. The V gene's germline CDR1 is SGDLS and CDR2 YYNGEE. Trimming removed 2 bases from V and 7 bases from J, with 10 bases in between. Here the CDR3 DNA reads TGTGCCAGCAGCGTTGGGGGAGGAAATGAGCAGTTCTTC. Translating it yields CASSVGGGNEQFF.

This clonotype was counted at least ten times. The genes are TRBV20-1 and TRBJ2-1; either TRBD1 or TRBD2 may fit D (6 bases each). This CDR3 is 14 amino acids long. CDR1 and CDR2 (germline): DFQATT, SNEGSKA (reference sequence). Deletions cut 5 bases from V and 1 base from J, with 12 bases between. The CDR3 sequence: CSACKGGSYNEQFF. The CDR3 DNA reads as TGCAGTGCTTGTAAAGGGGGGTCCTACAATGAGCAGTTCTTC.

Concerning this clonotype: This may be a read error: a much more frequent sequence differs by one nucleotide. The conserved final phenylalanine or tryptophan is absent from the CDR3, which likely points to a read error. This chain connects TRBV12-3 or TRBV12-4 to TRBJ2-3; D call uncertain. This CDR3 has 14 amino acids. V was shortened by 6 bases and J by 4 bases, with 14 bases between the two germline ends. The CDR3, as DNA: TGTGCCAGCAGCACCCGCCCCCGGGCAGATACGCAGTATCTT. Protein: CASSTRPRADTQYL.

This clonotype has ten or more counts. This rearrangement joins TRBV6-1 to TRBJ1-6; weak D call: TRBD1 (6 bases). The germline V and J ends were trimmed by 7 bases and 9 bases, with 19 bases remaining between them. The germline V gene has CDR1 MNHNS and CDR2 SASEGT. The CDR3 is made up of 15 amino acids. In DNA, the CDR3 is TGTGCCAGCACCATTACCTTGGGGGCAAGTTCACCCCTCCACTTT. Residues: CASTITLGASSPLHF.

This clonotype came up a few times. V and J are TRBV12-3 or TRBV12-4 and TRBJ1-2, with TRBD1 matching over 7 bases. After removal of 3 bases from V and 4 bases from J, the junction contained 2 bases not matched to a gene. This CDR3 comprises 13 residues. CDR3 in amino acids: CASSLGTVYGYTF. CDR3 coding DNA: TGTGCCAGCAGTTTGGGGACAGTCTATGGCTACACCTTC.

This chain connects TRBV5-1 to TRBJ2-1, with 9 bases fitting TRBD2. V shed 4 bases, J shed 10 bases, and the junction held 6 bases outside the gene matches. From germline, CDR1 is SGHRS and CDR2 YFSETQ. CDR3 size: 13 residues. Written as DNA, the CDR3 is TGCGCCAGCAGCATGTGGACTAGCGCCGAGCAGTTCTTC. Translation: CASSMWTSAEQFF.

The rearrangement links TRBV2 to TRBJ2-3; D gene unclear. The CDR3 length is 10 residues. Trimming pared 6 bases from V and 5 bases from J, leaving 3 bases between. Per the germline V gene, CDR1 is SNHLY and CDR2 is FYNNEI. CDR3 nucleotide sequence: TGTGCCAGCAGGGGAGATACGCAGTATTTT. It encodes CASRGDTQYF.

This clonotype was counted between two and nine times. The chain carries TRBV4-2 and TRBJ2-5; unclear D gene. V shed 1 base and J shed 2 bases, with 8 bases lying between them. Germline-derived CDR1 and CDR2 are LGHNA and YNFKEQ. The CDR3 has 14 amino acids. CDR3 nucleotide sequence: TGTGCCAGCAGCCAAGTGGTGGGGCAAGAGACCCAGTACTTC. It yields the protein CASSQVVGQETQYF.

This clonotype was counted a few times. The rearrangement links TRBV5-5 to TRBJ2-5; 8 bases fit TRBD1. The CDR3 consists of 15 residues. Germline V gives CDR1 SGHKS, CDR2 YYEKEE (reference sequence). Unmatched junction bases numbered 9, after V lost 6 bases and J lost 2 bases. This CDR3 reads CASNLHGQGQETQYF. The CDR3 DNA follows: TGTGCCAGCAACCTACATGGACAGGGACAAGAGACCCAGTACTTC.

This clonotype was observed a few times. The chain recombines TRBV7-9 with TRBJ2-2; either TRBD1 or TRBD2 may fit D (6 bases each). There are 15 residues in the CDR3. Deletions cut 10 bases from V and 1 base from J, with 16 bases between. The germline CDR1 and CDR2 sequences are SEHNR and FQNEAQ (reference sequence). DNA for the CDR3: TGTGCCATCCACCCCGAGGGGGGGAACACCGGGGAGCTGTTTTTT. Its translation is CAIHPEGGNTGELFF. Based on the CDR3 plus reference TRBV7-9 and TRBJ2-2, the full variable domain is DTGVSQNPRHKITKRGQNVTFRCDPISEHNRLYWYRQTLGQGPEFLTYFQNEAQLEKSRLLSDRFSAERPKGSFSTLEIQRTEQGDSAMYLCAIHPEGGNTGELFFGEGSRLTVL.